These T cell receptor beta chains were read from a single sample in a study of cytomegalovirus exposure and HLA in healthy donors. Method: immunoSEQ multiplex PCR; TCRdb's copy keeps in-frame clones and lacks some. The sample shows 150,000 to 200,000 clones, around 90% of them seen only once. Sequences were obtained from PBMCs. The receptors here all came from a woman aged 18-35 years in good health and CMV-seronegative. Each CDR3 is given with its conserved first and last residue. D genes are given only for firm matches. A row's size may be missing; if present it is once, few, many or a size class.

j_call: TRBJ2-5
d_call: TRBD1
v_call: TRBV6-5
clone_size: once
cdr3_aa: CASSRNAGQGEQYF
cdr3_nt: TGTGCCAGCAGTCGCAACGCGGGCCAGGGGGAGCAGTACTTC

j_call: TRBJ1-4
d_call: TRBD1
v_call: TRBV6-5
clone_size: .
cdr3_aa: CASSWDREKLFF
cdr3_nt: TGTGCCAGCAGTTGGGACAGGGAAAAACTGTTTTTT

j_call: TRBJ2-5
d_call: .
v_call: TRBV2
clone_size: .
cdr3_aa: CASRDRFQETQYF
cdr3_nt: TGTGCCAGCAGGGACAGATTCCAAGAGACCCAGTACTTC

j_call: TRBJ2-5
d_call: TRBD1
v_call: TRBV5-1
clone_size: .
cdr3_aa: CASSLDRATETQYF
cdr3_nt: TGCGCCAGCAGCTTAGACAGGGCAACAGAGACCCAGTACTTC

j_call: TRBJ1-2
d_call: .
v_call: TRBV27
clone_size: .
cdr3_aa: CASSSLRAGATLYGYTF
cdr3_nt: TGTGCCAGCAGTTCTCTTAGGGCAGGGGCAACGCTTTATGGCTACACCTTC

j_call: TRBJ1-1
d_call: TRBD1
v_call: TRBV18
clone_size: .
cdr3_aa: CASSTGTGLNTEAFF
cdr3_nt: TGTGCCAGCTCAACCGGGACAGGGCTGAACACTGAAGCTTTCTTT

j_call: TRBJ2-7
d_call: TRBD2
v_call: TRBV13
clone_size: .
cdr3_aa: CASSFGGAYEQYF
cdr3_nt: TGTGCCAGCAGCTTCGGGGGGGCCTACGAGCAGTACTTC

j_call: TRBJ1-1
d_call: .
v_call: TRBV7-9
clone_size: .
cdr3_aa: CASSIGGGNTEAFF
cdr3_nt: TGTGCCAGCAGCATTGGGGGGGGGAACACTGAAGCTTTCTTT

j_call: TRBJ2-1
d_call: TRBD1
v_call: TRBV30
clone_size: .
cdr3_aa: CAWSVGQGANEQFF
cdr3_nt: TGTGCCTGGAGCGTCGGACAGGGGGCTAATGAGCAGTTCTTC

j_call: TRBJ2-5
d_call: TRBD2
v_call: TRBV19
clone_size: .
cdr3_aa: CASSGLAGVRETQYF
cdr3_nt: TGTGCCAGTTCGGGACTAGCGGGAGTAAGGGAGACCCAGTACTTC

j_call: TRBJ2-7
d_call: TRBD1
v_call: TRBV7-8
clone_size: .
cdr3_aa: CASSAYGTGDSYEQYF
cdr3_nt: TGTGCCAGCAGCGCCTATGGGACAGGGGATTCCTACGAGCAGTACTTC

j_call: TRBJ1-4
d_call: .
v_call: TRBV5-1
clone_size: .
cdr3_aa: CASRLGPSPGEKLFF
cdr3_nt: TGCGCCAGCAGACTCGGGCCCTCACCAGGGGAAAAACTGTTTTTT

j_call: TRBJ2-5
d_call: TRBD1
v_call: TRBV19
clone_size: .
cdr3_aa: CASSSDRAETQYF
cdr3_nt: TGTGCCAGTAGTTCCGACAGGGCAGAGACCCAGTACTTC

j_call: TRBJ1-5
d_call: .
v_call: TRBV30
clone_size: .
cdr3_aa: CAWSSGLDQPQHF
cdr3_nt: TGTGCCTGGAGTTCAGGCTTAGATCAGCCCCAGCATTTT

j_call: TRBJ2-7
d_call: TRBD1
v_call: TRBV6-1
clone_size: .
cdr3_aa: CASTPATGTIYEQYF
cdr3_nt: TGTGCCAGCACCCCAGCGACAGGGACGATTTACGAGCAGTACTTC

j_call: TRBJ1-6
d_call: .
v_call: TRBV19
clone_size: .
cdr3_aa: CASSFLTGPRGSPLHF
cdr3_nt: TGTGCCAGTAGTTTTCTAACGGGGCCCAGGGGTTCACCCCTCCACTTT

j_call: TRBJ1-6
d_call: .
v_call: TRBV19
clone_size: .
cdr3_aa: CASSFNSWNSPLHF
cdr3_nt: TGTGCCAGTAGTTTCAACTCTTGGAATTCACCCCTCCACTTT

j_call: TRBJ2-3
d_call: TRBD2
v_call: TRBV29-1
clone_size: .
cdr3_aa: CSVEAVRGSDTQYF
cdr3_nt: TGCAGCGTTGAAGCGGTGCGGGGGTCAGATACGCAGTATTTT